The entry below gives a single TCR beta chain sequence along with its context. Its antigen remains unidentified. Base qualities are not at hand, and no much larger clone is one base apart. The data were obtained in a study of OX40 agonist ivuxolimab in advanced cancers. For the wider study: The costimulatory receptor OX40 (CD134) was targeted by ivuxolimab, a fully human IgG2 agonistic monoclonal antibody. Partial responses occurred in three dose-escalation patients, of whom one had hepatocellular carcinoma and two had cutaneous melanoma. Of the 50 to 55 dose-escalation patients, hepatocellular carcinoma was present in 19, melanoma in roughly 15, renal cell carcinoma in 9 and head and neck cancer in 9. Peripheral TCRbeta sequencing was intended to test whether TCR sequence diversity was altered and clonal T-cell expansion was caused by ivuxolimab. Prior anti-PD-1, anti-PD-L1 or anti-CTLA-4 therapy was permitted, and checkpoint inhibitors had been received by roughly two fifths of dose-escalation patients. In the dose-escalation cohort, 65% to 85% of patients were male, and the mean age was 60 years with a range of roughly 23 to 79. The paper reports the monotherapy dose-escalation portion (N of about 47 patients) of the phase I ivuxolimab trial. Intravenous ivuxolimab was administered to patients every 2 weeks at six dose levels: 0.01, 0.1, 0.3, 1.5, 3 and 10 mg/kg.

The CDR3 sequence holds 11 residues, the cysteine and phenylalanine included. The only DNA kept is the CDR3, 33 bases in frame from the first base. Via the germline V gene, CDR1 is SQVTM and CDR2 ANQGSEA. At the junction V is shortened by 3 bases and J by 6 bases, with 9 bases in between. Genomic DNA was extracted from sorted cells for sequencing of the TCRbeta CDR3 region. The immunoSEQ Assay was used for sequencing of TCRbeta CDR3 regions. TCRdb's version of the immuneACCESS table is confined to in-frame rearrangements and falls short of the full clone set. An unresolved V gene accounts for under half of the shortfall where checked; the remainder is of unknown origin. The sample yields about 68,000 clones; 91% were counted once. The ten largest clones capture just over 0.3% of the sample. The trial excluded patients who had a history of autoimmune disease or who were on systemic immunosuppression. Peripheral blood for TCR sequencing was drawn from every dose cohort at baseline, at cycle 4 day 1 and at cycle 7 day 1. Samples were obtained from an open-label, multicenter, first-in-human phase I dose-escalation trial of ivuxolimab. Adults with locally advanced or metastatic melanoma, renal cell, hepatocellular, or head and neck squamous cell carcinoma were enrolled in the trial. Before TCR sequencing, CD4+ and CD8+ T cells were separately sorted from peripheral blood.

Results and caveats for the whole study, not just this receptor: At doses from 0.1 to 3.0 mg/kg, clonal expansion was seen in both CD4+ and CD8+ blood T cells between baseline and week 6. After ivuxolimab, more expanded clones were found on average in CD8+ T cells than in CD4+ T cells. Low levels of normalized T-cell clonal expansion were also seen in some nonresponding patients. Which antigens the clonally expanded peripheral T cells were specific for was not determined. Partial responders in the 0.1-3.0 mg/kg groups had among the lowest normalized peripheral clonal expansion, especially among CD8+ T cells.

This clonotype was obtained from an adult with an advanced solid tumor such as melanoma, head and neck, liver or kidney cancer. The sequences come from CD4+ or CD8+ T cells sorted from blood, collected in a trial of the OX40 agonist ivuxolimab. This receptor chain uses TRBV29-1 and TRBJ2-7, with the D gene not confidently named. The CDR3 reads as follows: CSVESVGEQYF. The sequence in DNA is TGCAGCGTTGAGAGTGTAGGCGAGCAGTACTTC.